The clone carrying this T cell receptor beta chain is medium-sized within its sample. The antigen remains unidentified. General observations from the study: Tumor-infiltrating Treg TCR alpha and beta sequences overlapped most with tumor naive CD4+ T cells, then blood naive.

Trimming removed 0 bases from V and 5 bases from J; junction bases left unmatched: 6. The CDR3 loop spans 15 amino acids. Germline values: CDR1 MNHNS, CDR2 SASEGT. Constant-region reverse primers amplified full-length variable regions, followed by semi-nested Nested Universal Primer A PCR. TCRdb reprocessed the 5' RACE reads with MiXCR, giving one entry per CDR3 protein. This table has thousands of distinct CDR3 sequences, approximately 16% appearing once. Sequenced input: memory CD4+ T cells sorted from blood. Subset: memory CD4+ T cells, CD4+CD45RO+CD25-. This chain joins TRBV6-1 and TRBJ1-2, with TRBD1 matching over 7 bases. This TCR derives from a female donor with breast cancer. The DNA for the CDR3 is TGTGCCAGCAGTGAAGCGGGGACAGCCGCTTATGGCTACACCTTC. It is translated as CASSEAGTAAYGYTF.